This TCR beta chain emerged from a study of post-analysis software for immune sequencing data. Study-level points and caveats: Five TRBV segments, including TRBV5-6, TRBV5-1 and TRBV20-1, were more frequent in patients than controls.

A remark on this clonotype: Its target is not known.

The germline gives CDR1 KGHSH, CDR2 LQKENI. The CDR3 sequence is 13 residues long. The germline V and J ends were trimmed by 4 bases and 7 bases, with 11 bases remaining between them. cDNA libraries of TCR beta carried unique molecular identifiers. TCRdb processed the PCR reads anew with MiXCR; each CDR3 protein has one entry. The sample includes 800,000 to 950,000 distinct CDR3 sequences, roughly half seen only once; the top ten take 4% to 5.5%. This rearrangement joins TRBV18 to TRBJ1-5, with D possibly being TRBD1 (5 bases). The TCR comes from a girl between 10 and 17 years old with multiple sclerosis. Sequencing was performed on blood. The CDR3 nucleotides are TGTGCCAGCTCACTTATCTCAGGGCAGCCCCAGCATTTT. It translates to CASSLISGQPQHF. Using reference TRBV18 and TRBJ1-5 for the parts outside the CDR3, the full variable domain is NAGVMQNPRHLVRRRGQEARLRCSPMKGHSHVYWYRQLPEEGLKFMVYLQKENIIDESGMPKERFSAEFPKEGPSILRIQQVVRGDSAAYFCASSLISGQPQHFGDGTRLSIL.